Presented here are 25 T cell receptor beta chains from one specimen sequenced in a study of hypomethylating agent response in myelodysplastic syndrome. Profiled with immunoSEQ multiplex PCR; TCRdb holds only in-frame clones, not every one. This table holds several thousand clones, roughly 77% found once. Sequenced here: bone marrow, sampled before or after starting hypomethylating agent treatment for myelodysplastic syndrome (not recorded which). Receptors originate from a human donor with myelodysplastic syndrome.

This clone was recorded a few times. The chain has TRBV19 and TRBJ1-5, with 11 bases aligning to TRBD1. CDR3 size: 15 residues. CDR1 and CDR2 (germline): LNHDA, SQIVND (reference sequence). J lost 6 bases, V lost 3 bases, and 4 bases had no gene match. CDR3 amino acids: CASSIWTGGPQPQHF. CDR3 nucleotide sequence: TGTGCCAGTAGTATCTGGACAGGGGGCCCTCAGCCCCAGCATTTT.

The genes are TRBV19 and TRBJ1-2; 7 bases align to TRBD1. Germline V gives CDR1 LNHDA, CDR2 SQIVND (reference sequence). The CDR3 extends over 14 amino acids. The V and J ends lost 5 bases and 7 bases, in that order; junction bases with no gene match: 10. CDR3 sequence: CASSSHWDSGGYTF. The CDR3 DNA reads as TGTGCCAGTAGTTCCCATTGGGACAGCGGTGGCTACACCTTC. Supplemented by reference TRBV19 and TRBJ1-2, the full variable domain reads DGGITQSPKYLFRKEGQNVTLSCEQNLNHDAMYWYRQDPGQGLRLIYYSQIVNDFQKGDIAEGYSVSREKKESFPLTVTSAQKNPTAFYLCASSSHWDSGGYTFGSGTRLTVV.

This sequence joins TRBV2 and TRBJ2-7; D gene ambiguous. V was pared by 5 bases and J by 5 bases, with 7 bases between. CDR3 size: 11 residues. CDR1 is SNHLY, CDR2 FYNNEI, per germline. The CDR3 region has the DNA TGTGCCAGCAGTCAAACCGACGAGCAGTACTTC. It specifies CASSQTDEQYF.

The rearrangement links TRBV5-5 to TRBJ2-7, with D perhaps TRBD2 (6 bases). Trimming pared 2 bases from V and 6 bases from J, leaving 12 bases between. Germline values: CDR1 SGHKS, CDR2 YYEKEE (reference sequence). The CDR3 is 13 amino acids. CDR3 coding DNA: TGTGCCAGCAGCTTTGGGTCCGGGGGCGAGCAGTACTTC. Amino acids: CASSFGSGGEQYF.

The chain uses TRBV29-1 and TRBJ1-2; TRBD1 might be the D (6 bases). This CDR3 comprises 14 residues. Germline loops: CDR1 SQVTM, CDR2 ANQGSEA. V lost 0 bases, J lost 1 base, and 9 bases lay in between. CDR3 loop: CSVEDKGGNYGYTF. The DNA for the CDR3 is TGCAGCGTTGAAGATAAGGGGGGTAACTATGGCTACACCTTC.

The sample holds one count of this clone. V is TRBV7-6 and J is TRBJ1-6, with D hard to call. This CDR3 spans 13 amino acids. CDR1 is SGHVS and CDR2 is FNYEAQ in the germline V gene. Deletions cut 1 base from V and 8 bases from J, with 6 bases between. CDR3 amino acids: CASSLVTDSPLHF. The CDR3 coding sequence is TGTGCCAGCAGCTTAGTGACGGATTCACCCCTCCACTTT.

The V gene is TRBV28, the J gene TRBJ1-2; a weak D match, TRBD1 (5 bases). V lost 3 bases, J lost 4 bases, and 9 bases lay in between. Germline V gene sequence: CDR1 MDHEN, CDR2 SYDVKM. This CDR3 region has 13 residues. The CDR3 loop is CASSFYRSYGYTF. In DNA form, the CDR3 reads TGTGCCAGCAGTTTTTACAGGTCCTATGGCTACACCTTC.

The genes are TRBV28 and TRBJ2-7, with a tentative D call TRBD2 (7 bases). Germline loops: CDR1 MDHEN, CDR2 SYDVKM. The CDR3 length is 14 residues. Trimming removed 7 bases at V and 5 bases at J, with 18 bases between. Here the CDR3 reads CASKKGGDLHEQYF. The DNA of the CDR3 is TGTGCCAGCAAGAAGGGGGGGGATCTTCACGAGCAGTACTTC.

V is TRBV7-9 and J is TRBJ2-1; 12 nucleotides align to TRBD2. The CDR3 is 16 amino acids. Germline V lookup: CDR1 SEHNR, CDR2 FQNEAQ (reference sequence). V shed 5 bases, J shed 8 bases, and the junction held 10 bases outside the gene matches. DNA for the CDR3: TGTGCCAGCAGCCATGGGGGGACTAGCGGGTTTTATGAGCAGTTCTTC. The encoded protein is CASSHGGTSGFYEQFF.

This chain joins TRBV7-2 and TRBJ2-7; the match to TRBD2 covers 7 bases. J lost 4 bases, V lost 1 base, and 10 bases had no gene match. Germline CDR1 reads SGHTA; CDR2 reads FQGNSA. The CDR3 has 16 residues. CDR3 region: CASSLGTGGILYEQYF. CDR3 coding DNA: TGTGCCAGCAGCTTAGGGACCGGGGGGATCCTATACGAGCAGTACTTC.

The chain employs TRBV4-1 and TRBJ2-5; weak D call: TRBD1 (5 bases). With the DNA end fitting TRBJ2-7 better, the J assignment may be wrong. This CDR3 is built from 15 residues. CDR1 is MGHRA and CDR2 is YSYEKL in the germline V gene. The DNA of the CDR3 is TGCGCCAGCAGCCAAGCACCCCAGGGCGGCTACGAGCAGTACTTC. Protein sequence: CASSQAPQGGYEQYF.

The rearrangement joins TRBV6-5 to TRBJ2-7; D is unclear. This CDR3 has 11 amino acids. CDR1 MNHEY and CDR2 SVGAGI come from the germline V gene. Trimming left V 6 bases short and J 6 bases short, with 9 bases between. The CDR3 is CASRRASEQYF. The CDR3 DNA reads TGTGCCAGCAGACGAGCCTCCGAGCAGTACTTC.

This sequence joins TRBV5-1 and TRBJ2-7; 7 bases map to TRBD1. The CDR3 runs 14 residues. V lost 1 base to trimming and J lost 4 bases; unmatched junction nucleotides: 5. Germline CDR1 SGHRS, CDR2 YFSETQ. CDR3 DNA sequence: TGCGCCAGCAGCTTGAAGACAGGGAGTTACGAGCAGTACTTC. It yields the protein CASSLKTGSYEQYF.

The chain is built from TRBV9 and TRBJ2-7; maybe TRBD2 (6 bases). V was cut by 4 bases and J by 3 bases, with 17 bases left in between. From germline, CDR1 is SGDLS and CDR2 YYNGEE. The CDR3 spans 15 residues. The CDR3 sequence is CASSPPGRDYYEQYF. The CDR3 coding sequence is TGTGCCAGCAGCCCCCCCGGGCGGGATTACTACGAGCAGTACTTC.

This chain links TRBV19 with TRBJ1-6, with TRBD1 matching over 10 bases. Germline trimming cut 1 base from V and 7 bases from J; bases unmatched to any gene: 4. CDR1 and CDR2 (germline): LNHDA, SQIVND (reference sequence). This CDR3 has 16 amino acids. CDR3 nucleotides: TGTGCCAGTAGTATAGTACCGGGACAGGGGAATTCACCCCTCCACTTT. Its protein product is CASSIVPGQGNSPLHF.

This clone showed up just a few times. The CDR3: CASSYSSLPGGALHF. CDR3 in DNA: TGTGCCAGCAGTTACTCGTCACTTCCTGGAGGGGCCCTCCACTTT. This chain uses TRBV6-5 with TRBJ1-6; perhaps TRBD1 as D (5 bases). The CDR3 has 15 residues. V lost 0 bases and J lost 14, with 17 bases in between. The germline V gene has CDR1 MNHEY and CDR2 SVGAGI.

The V call is TRBV4-1, the J call TRBJ1-3; 7 positions agree with TRBD1. The CDR3 loop spans 15 amino acids. Trimming took 1 base from V and 7 from J; bases not matched to a gene: 7. CDR1 is MGHRA, CDR2 YSYEKL, per germline. The CDR3 spells CASSQGHRGWNTIYF. The CDR3 coding sequence is TGCGCCAGCAGCCAAGGTCACAGGGGTTGGAACACCATATATTTT.

The CDR3 region is CATQVNGPYNEQFF. The CDR3 nucleotides read TGTGCCACCCAGGTCAACGGACCCTACAATGAGCAGTTCTTC. This chain links TRBV28 with TRBJ2-1; D remains unclear. Germline CDR1 and CDR2: MDHEN and SYDVKM. V was trimmed by 10 bases and J by 2 bases, leaving 15 bases between them. The CDR3 consists of 14 residues.

The rearrangement links TRBV2 to TRBJ2-1, with D possibly TRBD2 on 5 matching bases. The ends were cut back, 6 bases at V and 15 bases at J, with 15 bases in the middle. Germline CDR1 is SNHLY and CDR2 is FYNNEI. The CDR3 has 11 residues. In DNA, the CDR3 is TGTGCCAGCAGCCTAGCAACTAGAAGGTTCTTC. This gives the protein CASSLATRRFF.

A single count supports this clone. The V and J genes are TRBV6-5 and TRBJ2-1, with D uncertain. CDR3 length: 13 amino acids. The V end lost 0 bases, the J end lost 1 base, and 1 base lay between the germline ends. The V gene's germline CDR1 is MNHEY and CDR2 SVGAGI. The CDR3, as DNA: TGTGCCAGCAGTTACTCGTCCTACAATGAGCAGTTCTTC. Residues: CASSYSSYNEQFF.

The chain couples TRBV7-2 to TRBJ1-2; the D gene is possibly TRBD1 (5 bases). Trimming shortened V by 5 bases and J by 10 bases, and 20 bases separated the two germline ends. CDR1 SGHTA and CDR2 FQGNSA come from the germline V gene. This CDR3 is built from 14 residues. DNA for the CDR3: TGTGCCAGCAGCCTCCAGGGAGACCTGGCACACTACACCTTC. It is translated as CASSLQGDLAHYTF.

The rearrangement links TRBV5-6 to TRBJ1-1; the D is unclear. Trimming shortened V by 2 bases and J by 6 bases, and 11 bases separated the two germline ends. Germline-derived CDR1 and CDR2 are SGHDT and YYEEEE. The CDR3 loop spans 13 amino acids. The DNA of the CDR3 is TGTGCCAGCAGCTTCGGTCTAGGCGCTGAAGCTTTCTTT. The encoded protein is CASSFGLGAEAFF.

This chain's CDR3 is CAIQSSGNTIYF. The CDR3 DNA sequence: TGTGCCATCCAGAGCTCTGGAAACACCATATATTTT. V is TRBV28 and J is TRBJ1-3; D remains ambiguous. The CDR3 sequence is 12 residues long. Trimming took off 10 bases at V and 0 bases at J, with 7 bases between the two ends. Germline-derived CDR1 and CDR2 are MDHEN and SYDVKM.

This clone was seen once. V usage is TRBV7-8 and J usage is TRBJ1-5; TRBD1 aligns across 7 bases. The CDR3 covers 15 residues. Unmatched junction bases numbered 9, after V lost 5 bases and J lost 5 bases. Germline V gene data show CDR1 as SGHVS and CDR2 as FQNEAQ. The CDR3 loop is CASSPIDRDHQPQHF. CDR3 nucleotides: TGTGCCAGCAGCCCTATTGACAGGGACCATCAGCCCCAGCATTTT.

This rearrangement joins TRBV11-2 to TRBJ1-4; no clear D gene. The CDR3 has 14 amino acids. V lost 5 bases, J lost 4 bases, and 11 bases lay in between. Germline lookup yields CDR1 SGHAT and CDR2 FQNNGV. CDR3: CASSRSSINEKLFF. CDR3 coding DNA: TGTGCCAGCAGCCGGAGCAGCATTAATGAAAAACTGTTTTTT.